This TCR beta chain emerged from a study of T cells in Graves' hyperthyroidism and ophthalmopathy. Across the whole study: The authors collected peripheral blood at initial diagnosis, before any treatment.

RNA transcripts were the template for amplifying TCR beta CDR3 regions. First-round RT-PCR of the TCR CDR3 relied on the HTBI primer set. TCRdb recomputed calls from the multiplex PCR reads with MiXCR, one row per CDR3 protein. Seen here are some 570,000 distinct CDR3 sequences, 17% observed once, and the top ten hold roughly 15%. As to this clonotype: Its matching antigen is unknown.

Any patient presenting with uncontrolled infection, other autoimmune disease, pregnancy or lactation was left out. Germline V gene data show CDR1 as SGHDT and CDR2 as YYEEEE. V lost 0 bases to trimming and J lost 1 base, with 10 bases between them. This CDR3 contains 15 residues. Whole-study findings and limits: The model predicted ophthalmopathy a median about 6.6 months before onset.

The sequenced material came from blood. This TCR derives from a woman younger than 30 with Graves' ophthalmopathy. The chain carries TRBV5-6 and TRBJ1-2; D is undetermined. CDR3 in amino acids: CASSLVSDLNYGYTF. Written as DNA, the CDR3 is TGTGCCAGCAGCTTGGTTTCAGACCTTAACTATGGCTACACCTTC.